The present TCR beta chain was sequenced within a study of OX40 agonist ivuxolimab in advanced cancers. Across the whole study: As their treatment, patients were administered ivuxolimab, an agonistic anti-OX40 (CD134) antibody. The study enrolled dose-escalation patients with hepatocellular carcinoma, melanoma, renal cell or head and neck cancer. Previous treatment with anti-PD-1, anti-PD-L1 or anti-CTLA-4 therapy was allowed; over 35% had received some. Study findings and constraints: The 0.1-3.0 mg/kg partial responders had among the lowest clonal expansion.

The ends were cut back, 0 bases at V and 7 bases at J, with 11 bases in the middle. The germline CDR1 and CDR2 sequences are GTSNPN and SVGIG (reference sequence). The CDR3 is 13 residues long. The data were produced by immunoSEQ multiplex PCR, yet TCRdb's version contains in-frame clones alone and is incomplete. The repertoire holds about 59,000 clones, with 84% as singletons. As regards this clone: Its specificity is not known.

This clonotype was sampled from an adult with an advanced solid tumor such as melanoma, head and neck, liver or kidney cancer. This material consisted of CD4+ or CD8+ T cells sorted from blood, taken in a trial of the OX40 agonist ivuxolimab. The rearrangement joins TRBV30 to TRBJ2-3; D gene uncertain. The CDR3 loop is CAWSVSSPNTQYF. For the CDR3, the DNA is TGTGCCTGGAGTGTGAGTAGTCCTAATACGCAGTATTTT.